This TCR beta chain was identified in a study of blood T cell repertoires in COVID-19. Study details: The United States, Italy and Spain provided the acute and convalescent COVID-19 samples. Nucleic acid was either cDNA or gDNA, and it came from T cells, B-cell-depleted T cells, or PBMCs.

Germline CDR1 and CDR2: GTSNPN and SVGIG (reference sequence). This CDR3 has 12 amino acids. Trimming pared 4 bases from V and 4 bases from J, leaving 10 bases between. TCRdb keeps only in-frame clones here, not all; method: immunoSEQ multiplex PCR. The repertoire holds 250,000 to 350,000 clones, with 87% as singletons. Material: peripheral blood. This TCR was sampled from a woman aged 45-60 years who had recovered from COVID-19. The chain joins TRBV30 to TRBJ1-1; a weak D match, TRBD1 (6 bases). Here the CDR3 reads CAWKGGVTEAFF. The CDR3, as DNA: TGTGCCTGGAAAGGGGGGGTCACTGAAGCTTTCTTT.